This TCR beta chain appears in the sequencing data of a study of blood T cell repertoires in COVID-19. Individuals aged roughly 18 to 100 years were recruited from 24 US areas. TCRdb's copy holds only in-frame clones and misses some; the assay was immunoSEQ multiplex PCR. The data show 250,000 or so clones, with approximately 89% seen just once and about 3% held by the top ten. Sequenced input: PBMCs or T cells enriched from blood (not recorded which). This clonotype was obtained from a man aged 40-55 years who had been exposed to COVID-19.

DNA of the CDR3: TGTGCCAGCAGCACATCGGGACAGGGGAATTCACCCCTCCACTTT. It is translated as CASSTSGQGNSPLHF. V is TRBV9 and J is TRBJ1-6; 10 bases agree with TRBD1. CDR3 length: 15 residues. Germline V CDR1 and CDR2: SGDLS, YYNGEE. V lost 4 bases to trimming and J lost 7 bases; unmatched junction nucleotides: 5.